A single sample gave rise to the 7 T cell receptor beta chains below, sequenced in a study of blood T cell repertoires in COVID-19. The repertoire was sequenced with immunoSEQ multiplex PCR; TCRdb's copy has only in-frame clones and lacks some. The sample lists 200,000 to 250,000 clones, about nine tenths occurring once. Sequencing was carried out using peripheral blood. These receptors were collected from a woman aged 55-69 years with acute or convalescent COVID-19.

This clone was observed a single time. The rearrangement links TRBV28 to TRBJ2-3; a weak D match, TRBD1 (6 bases). This CDR3 has 16 amino acids. Germline loops: CDR1 MDHEN, CDR2 SYDVKM. V was shortened by 3 bases and J by 0 bases, with 13 bases between the two germline ends. CDR3 loop: CASSLGRGSSTDTQYF. The CDR3 coding sequence is TGTGCCAGCAGTTTGGGAAGGGGGAGTAGCACAGATACGCAGTATTTT.

The rearrangement links TRBV6-5 to TRBJ2-7; D perhaps matches TRBD1 (5 bases). The CDR3 covers 15 residues. Deletions cut 6 bases from V and 5 bases from J, with 20 bases between. Germline CDR1 MNHEY, CDR2 SVGAGI. The CDR3 here is CASSGRQGRKDEQYF. The CDR3 nucleotides read TGTGCCAGCAGCGGACGGCAGGGAAGGAAAGACGAGCAGTACTTC.

The chain employs TRBV30 and TRBJ1-1, with 9 bases that match TRBD1. Per germline, CDR1 GTSNPN and CDR2 SVGIG (reference sequence). V shed 0 bases, J shed 0 bases, and the junction held 5 bases outside the gene matches. CDR3 length: 16 residues. CDR3 sequence: CAWSVQGAELNTEAFF. CDR3 coding DNA: TGTGCCTGGAGTGTACAGGGGGCTGAGCTGAACACTGAAGCTTTCTTT. Based on the CDR3 plus reference TRBV30 and TRBJ1-1, the full variable domain is SQTIHQWPATLVQPVGSPLSLECTVEGTSNPNLYWYRQAAGRGLQLLFYSVGIGQISSEVPQNLSASRPQDRQFILSSKKLLLSDSGFYLCAWSVQGAELNTEAFFGQGTRLTVV.

The V and J genes are TRBV4-2 and TRBJ2-1; D is possibly TRBD2 (7 bases). Germline V CDR1 and CDR2: LGHNA, YNFKEQ. Trimming took 1 base from V and 4 from J, leaving 14 bases between them. The CDR3 length is 16 residues. CDR3 nucleotide sequence: TGTGCCAGCAGCCAAGGGCGGGGGCCAGGGTACAATGAGCAGTTCTTC. Amino acids: CASSQGRGPGYNEQFF.

The genes are TRBV6-5 and TRBJ1-5; D gene unclear. This CDR3 comprises 15 residues. V was shortened by 2 bases and J by 0 bases, with 8 bases between the two germline ends. Germline loops: CDR1 MNHEY, CDR2 SVGAGI. CDR3 amino acids: CASSYGGYSNQPQHF. The CDR3 DNA is TGTGCCAGCAGTTACGGCGGATATAGCAATCAGCCCCAGCATTTT.

The V call is TRBV9, the J call TRBJ1-2; D unclear. The CDR3 runs to 13 residues. Trimming shortened V by 0 bases and J by 4 bases, and 7 bases separated the two germline ends. Germline CDR1 is SGDLS and CDR2 is YYNGEE. The CDR3 DNA is TGTGCCAGCAGCGTAGAAGAGGGCTATGGCTACACCTTC. As protein: CASSVEEGYGYTF.

In this sample, this clone turned up a few times. This chain links TRBV10-2 with TRBJ2-7; 9 nucleotides agree with TRBD2. CDR1 and CDR2 (germline): WSHSY, SAAADI. The CDR3 is 17 amino acids. Trimming at V came to 7 bases and at J to 0 bases, leaving 13 bases not matched to a gene. The CDR3: CASTAGTSYSHSYEQYF. The CDR3 nucleotides are TGCGCCAGCACTGCCGGGACTAGCTATTCCCACTCCTACGAGCAGTACTTC.